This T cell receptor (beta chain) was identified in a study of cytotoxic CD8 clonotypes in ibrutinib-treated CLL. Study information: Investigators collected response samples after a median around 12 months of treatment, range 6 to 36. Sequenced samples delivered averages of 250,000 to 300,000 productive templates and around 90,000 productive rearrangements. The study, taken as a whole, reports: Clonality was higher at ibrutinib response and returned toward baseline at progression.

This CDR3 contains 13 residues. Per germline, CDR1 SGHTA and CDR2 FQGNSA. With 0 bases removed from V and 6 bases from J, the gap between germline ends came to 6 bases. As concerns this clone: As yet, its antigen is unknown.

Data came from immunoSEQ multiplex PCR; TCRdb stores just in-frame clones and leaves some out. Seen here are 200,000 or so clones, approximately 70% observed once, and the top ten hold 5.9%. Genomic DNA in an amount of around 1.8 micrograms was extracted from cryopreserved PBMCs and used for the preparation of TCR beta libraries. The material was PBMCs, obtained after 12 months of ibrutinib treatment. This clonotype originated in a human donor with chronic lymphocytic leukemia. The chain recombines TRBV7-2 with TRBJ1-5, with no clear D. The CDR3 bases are TGTGCCAGCAGCTTAGCGTGGGGTCAGCCCCAGCATTTT. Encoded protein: CASSLAWGQPQHF.